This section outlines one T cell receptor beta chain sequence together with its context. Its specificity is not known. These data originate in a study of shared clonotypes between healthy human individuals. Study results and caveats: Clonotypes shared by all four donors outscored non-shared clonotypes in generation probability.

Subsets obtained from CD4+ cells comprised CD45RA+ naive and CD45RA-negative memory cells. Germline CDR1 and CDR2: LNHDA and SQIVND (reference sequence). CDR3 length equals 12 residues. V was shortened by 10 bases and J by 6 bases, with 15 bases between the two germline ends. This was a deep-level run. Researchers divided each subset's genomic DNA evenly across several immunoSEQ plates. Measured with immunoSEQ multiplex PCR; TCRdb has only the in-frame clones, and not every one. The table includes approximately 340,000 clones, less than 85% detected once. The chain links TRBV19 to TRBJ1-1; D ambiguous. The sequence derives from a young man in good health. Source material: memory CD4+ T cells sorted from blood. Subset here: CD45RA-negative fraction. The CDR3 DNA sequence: TGTGCCATCGGACGGACCGGGGCTGAAGCTTTCTTT. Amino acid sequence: CAIGRTGAEAFF.